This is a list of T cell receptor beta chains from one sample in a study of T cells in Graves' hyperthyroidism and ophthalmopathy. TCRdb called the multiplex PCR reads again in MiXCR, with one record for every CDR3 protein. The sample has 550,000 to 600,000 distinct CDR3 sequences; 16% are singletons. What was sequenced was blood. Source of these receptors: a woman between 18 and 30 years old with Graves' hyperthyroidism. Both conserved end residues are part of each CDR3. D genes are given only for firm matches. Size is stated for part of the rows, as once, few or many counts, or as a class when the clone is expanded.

CASRNRDRGSYEQYF	TGTGCCAGCAGGAACCGGGACAGGGGCTCCTACGAGCAGTACTTC	TRBD1	-	TRBV7-9	TRBJ2-7
CASTTGTSGIYTQYF	TGTGCCAGCACTACCGGGACTAGCGGGATTTATACGCAGTATTTT	TRBD2	many	TRBV28	TRBJ2-3
CASSQKGYEQYF	TGTGCCAGCAGCCAAAAGGGGTACGAGCAGTACTTC	-	many	TRBV3-1	TRBJ2-7
CSAREPSGNRNEQYF	TGCAGTGCTAGAGAGCCTAGCGGGAACAGGAACGAGCAGTACTTC	TRBD2	many	TRBV20-1	TRBJ2-7
CASSYGTSGARSSYNEQFF	TGTGCCAGCAGTTACGGGACTAGCGGGGCCCGAAGCTCCTACAATGAGCAGTTCTTC	TRBD2	many	TRBV6-6	TRBJ2-1
CASSLAVGGGAYTDTQYF	TGTGCCAGCAGCTTAGCGGTTGGGGGGGGGGCCTACACAGATACGCAGTATTTT	-	once	TRBV7-2	TRBJ2-3
CASSIDPVQETQYF	TGTGCCAGTAGTATAGACCCAGTCCAAGAGACCCAGTACTTC	-	few	TRBV19	TRBJ2-5
CASSHAWEGLGYEQYF	TGCGCCAGCAGCCATGCGTGGGAGGGCCTGGGCTACGAGCAGTACTTC	TRBD2	few	TRBV4-1	TRBJ2-7
CASSDDGGADTQYF	TGTGCCAGCAGTGACGACGGGGGGGCAGATACGCAGTATTTT	TRBD2	few	TRBV6-4	TRBJ2-3
CASSALKNTEAFF	TGTGCCAGCTCAGCCCTTAAGAACACTGAAGCTTTCTTT	-	few	TRBV18	TRBJ1-1
CASSIGAGEGYQPQHF	TGTGCCAGTAGTATAGGAGCAGGGGAAGGGTATCAGCCCCAGCATTTT	-	few	TRBV19	TRBJ1-5
CSARGGGGQGVETQYF	TGCAGTGCTAGAGGGGGGGGAGGACAGGGTGTGGAGACCCAGTACTTC	-	many	TRBV20-1	TRBJ2-5
CASSFVTGVAREAFF	TGCGCCAGCAGCTTCGTGACTGGTGTCGCCCGAGAAGCTTTCTTT	-	few	TRBV5-1	TRBJ1-1
CASSLDGGPSDTQYF	TGTGCCAGCAGCTTAGACGGGGGTCCTTCAGATACGCAGTATTTT	-	many	TRBV7-2	TRBJ2-3
CASSFAGERQPQHF	TGTGCCAGCAGTTTCGCAGGGGAGAGGCAGCCCCAGCATTTT	-	-	TRBV12-3/TRBV12-4	TRBJ1-5
CASSSLGRRQGRAYEQYF	TGTGCCAGCAGCAGCTTGGGGAGGAGGCAGGGAAGGGCCTACGAGCAGTACTTC	-	many	TRBV11-2	TRBJ2-7
CATSDLGRGNSPLHF	TGTGCCACCAGTGATTTGGGCAGGGGGAATTCACCCCTCCACTTT	TRBD1	-	TRBV24-1	TRBJ1-6
CASTPDRVEETQYF	TGTGCCAGCACCCCCGACAGGGTGGAAGAGACCCAGTACTTC	TRBD1	-	TRBV7-3	TRBJ2-5
CASGRDRSSQPQHF	TGTGCCAGCGGTCGGGACAGGTCAAGTCAGCCCCAGCATTTT	TRBD1	once	TRBV12-3/TRBV12-4	TRBJ1-5
CASSWFTDTQYF	TGTGCCAGCAGCTGGTTTACGGATACGCAGTATTTT	-	many	TRBV11-2	TRBJ2-3
CASSFGQGAGEQYF	TGTGCCAGCAGTTTTGGACAGGGGGCGGGCGAGCAGTACTTC	TRBD1	many	TRBV6-1	TRBJ2-7
CASSSLTGRTGELFF	TGTGCCAGCAGCTCCCTGACAGGGAGGACCGGGGAGCTGTTTTTT	-	-	TRBV7-3	TRBJ2-2
CASSIDPAGGSDTQYF	TGTGCCAGTAGTATAGATCCAGCGGGAGGATCAGATACGCAGTATTTT	TRBD2	-	TRBV19	TRBJ2-3